These 15 T cell receptor beta chains were sequenced from one sample in a study of cytomegalovirus exposure and HLA in healthy donors. PCR involved 60 Vbeta and 13 Jbeta primers. Clones were read by immunoSEQ multiplex PCR, and TCRdb kept only the in-frame ones, dropping some. The sample comprises about 88,000 clones, around 89% of which are singletons, and about 2.5% rests with the top ten. The source material was PBMCs. The receptors shown here come from a man aged 18 to 30 in good health and CMV-seronegative.

The gene calls are TRBV18 and TRBJ2-4, with TRBD2 matching 7 bases. Trimming removed 5 bases from V and 0 bases from J; junction bases left unmatched: 4. Germline V CDR1 and CDR2: KGHSH, LQKENI. This CDR3 has 15 amino acids. CDR3 region: CASSGTNQAKNIQYF. The CDR3 nucleotides are TGTGCCAGCTCAGGGACTAACCAAGCCAAAAACATTCAGTACTTC.

The chain couples TRBV2 to TRBJ2-1, with 8 nucleotides matching TRBD1. Trimming cost V 4 bases and J 6 bases; bases outside gene matches: 17. Germline V gene data show CDR1 as SNHLY and CDR2 as FYNNEI. The CDR3 consists of 18 residues. The CDR3, as DNA: TGTGCCAGCAGTGCCGACAGGGGCTATCACCATCAGGGCAATGAGCAGTTCTTC. It codes for CASSADRGYHHQGNEQFF.

This chain connects TRBV5-6 to TRBJ1-5, with D perhaps matching TRBD1 (6 bases). Between the trimmed V and J ends, which lost 0 bases and 6 bases, there was a span of 10 bases. CDR1 and CDR2 from the germline V gene are SGHDT and YYEEEE. This CDR3 region has 14 residues. CDR3 amino acids: CASSLAGGGQPQHF. The CDR3 nucleotides are TGTGCCAGCAGCTTGGCGGGGGGCGGTCAGCCCCAGCATTTT.

This clone was counted a single time. This chain connects TRBV11-2 to TRBJ1-1; D gene unclear. The CDR3 runs 13 residues. Per germline, CDR1 SGHAT and CDR2 FQNNGV. With 3 bases removed from V and 6 bases from J, the gap between germline ends came to 11 bases. DNA for the CDR3: TGTGCCAGCAGCTTTTTAACTCTTCCTGAAGCTTTCTTT. This codes for CASSFLTLPEAFF.

The chain is built from TRBV5-1 and TRBJ2-1; D is possibly TRBD1 (6 bases). Deletions cut 2 bases from V and 0 bases from J, with 6 bases between. CDR1 is SGHRS and CDR2 is YFSETQ in the germline V gene. This CDR3 is 14 amino acids long. CDR3 in amino acids: CASSLQGSYNEQFF. The CDR3 coding sequence is TGCGCCAGCAGCTTACAGGGCTCCTACAATGAGCAGTTCTTC.

V is TRBV27 and J is TRBJ2-7; 7 bases fit TRBD2. There are 19 residues in the CDR3. Germline CDR1 MNHEY, CDR2 SMNVEV (reference sequence). The V and J ends lost 5 bases and 4 bases, in that order; junction bases with no gene match: 23. The CDR3 reads CASSHQTLGTKEEEYEQYF. CDR3 DNA sequence: TGTGCCAGCAGTCATCAGACGCTTGGGACTAAAGAGGAAGAGTACGAGCAGTACTTC.

This sequence joins TRBV10-2 and TRBJ1-1; D gene uncertain. The ends were cut back, 1 base at V and 2 bases at J, with 8 bases in the middle. From germline, CDR1 is WSHSY and CDR2 SAAADI. The CDR3 extends over 14 amino acids. This CDR3 reads CASSEWQSNTEAFF. The CDR3 nucleotides read TGCGCCAGCAGTGAGTGGCAGTCTAACACTGAAGCTTTCTTT.

The chain links TRBV25-1 to TRBJ1-1, with TRBD1 matching over 8 bases. This CDR3 is 15 amino acids long. V gave up 2 bases and J gave up 5 bases; unmatched junction bases: 7. Looked up from germline, CDR1 is MGHDK and CDR2 is SYGVNS. The CDR3 spells CASSEPGTGGTEAFF. As DNA, the CDR3 is TGTGCCAGCAGTGAACCCGGGACAGGAGGGACTGAAGCTTTCTTT.

The J gene is TRBJ2-1, the V gene TRBV7-3; 8 bases fit TRBD2. The CDR3 is made up of 15 amino acids. After removal of 0 bases from V and 8 bases from J, the junction contained 6 bases not matched to a gene. The germline V gene encodes CDR1 SGHTA and CDR2 FQGTGA. CDR3 sequence reads: CASSLTAIAGHEQFF. CDR3 nucleotides: TGTGCCAGCAGCTTAACGGCGATAGCGGGGCATGAGCAGTTCTTC.

The chain employs TRBV7-3 and TRBJ2-2; 7 bases align to TRBD1. This CDR3 comprises 13 residues. V shed 5 bases and J 6 bases; nucleotides not matched to a gene: 3. Per germline, CDR1 SGHTA and CDR2 FQGTGA. The CDR3 coding sequence is TGTGCCAGCAGCATGACAGGGTCCGGGGAGCTGTTTTTT. The encoded protein is CASSMTGSGELFF.

There are a few counts of this clone. The CDR3 nucleotides are TGTGCCAGCAGCTTCGGACTAGAAGGCTACGAGCAGTACTTC. Translated: CASSFGLEGYEQYF. The chain couples TRBV5-4 to TRBJ2-5; 7 bases align to TRBD2. The end of the DNA aligns better with TRBJ2-7, so the J call may be wrong. This CDR3 is built from 14 residues. Germline CDR1 SGHNT, CDR2 YYREEE (reference sequence).

The sample holds one count of this clone. The chain joins TRBV5-1 to TRBJ1-3; D gene ambiguous. Germline V gene sequence: CDR1 SGHRS, CDR2 YFSETQ. V was clipped by 2 bases and J by 1 base, with 10 bases between them. There are 15 residues in the CDR3. In DNA, the CDR3 is TGCGCCAGCAGCTTCAACGCAGGATCTGGAAACACCATATATTTT. Residues: CASSFNAGSGNTIYF. Drawing the rest from reference TRBV5-1 and TRBJ1-3, the complete variable domain is KAGVTQTPRYLIKTRGQQVTLSCSPISGHRSVSWYQQTPGQGLQFLFEYFSETQRNKGNFPGRFSGRQFSNSRSEMNVSTLELGDSALYLCASSFNAGSGNTIYFGEGSWLTVV.

The V call is TRBV29-1, the J call TRBJ2-5, with 7 bases that match TRBD2. The CDR3 length is 15 residues. From germline, CDR1 is SQVTM and CDR2 ANQGSEA. The junction had 6 bases not matched to a gene; V was cut back by 0 bases and J by 2 bases. The CDR3 is CSVEDPWGLQETQYF. DNA of the CDR3: TGCAGCGTTGAAGATCCTTGGGGACTACAAGAGACCCAGTACTTC. The full variable domain, with the rest looked up from reference TRBV29-1 and TRBJ2-5, is SAVISQKPSRDICQRGTSLTIQCQVDSQVTMMFWYRQQPGQSLTLIATANQGSEATYESGFVIDKFPISRPNLTFSTLTVSNMSPEDSSIYLCSVEDPWGLQETQYFGPGTRLLVL.

The chain has TRBV4-3 and TRBJ2-2; TRBD2 agrees at 11 bases. The V and J ends lost 3 bases and 6 bases, in that order; junction bases with no gene match: 6. Germline V gives CDR1 LGHNA, CDR2 YSLEER. This CDR3 region has 16 residues. The CDR3 DNA reads as TGCGCCAGCAGCCACCAACTAGCGGGAGAGGCCGGGGAGCTGTTTTTT. It translates to CASSHQLAGEAGELFF.

The chain uses TRBV11-2 and TRBJ2-2; 8 bases align to TRBD2. The CDR3 covers 13 residues. The germline CDR1 and CDR2 sequences are SGHAT and FQNNGV. V was clipped by 4 bases and J by 6 bases; unmatched bases: 1. CDR3 amino acids: CASSYGRAGELFF. DNA for the CDR3: TGTGCCAGCAGCTACGGGAGGGCCGGGGAGCTGTTTTTT.